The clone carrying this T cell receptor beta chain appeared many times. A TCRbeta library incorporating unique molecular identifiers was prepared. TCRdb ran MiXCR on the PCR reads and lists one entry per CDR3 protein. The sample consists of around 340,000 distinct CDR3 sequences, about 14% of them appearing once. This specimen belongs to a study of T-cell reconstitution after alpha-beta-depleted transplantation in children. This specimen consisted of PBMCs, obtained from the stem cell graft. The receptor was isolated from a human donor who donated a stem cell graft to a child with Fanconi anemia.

The CDR3 region has the DNA TGCGCCAGCAGCCCAGGAAGGGTCTCCCATGATACGCAGTATTTT. Residues: CASSPGRVSHDTQYF. The chain recombines TRBV4-3 with TRBJ2-3; D is undetermined. Trimming removed 4 bases at V and 6 bases at J, with 17 bases between. This CDR3 is 15 amino acids long. The germline V gene has CDR1 LGHNA and CDR2 YSLEER.